The clone carrying this TCR beta chain was detected ten times or more. The CD8+CD4-CCR7+CD45RA+ phenotype defined the sorted naive CD8 T cells. The data were obtained in a study of molecular identifiers for immune sequencing clone quantification. MiXCR was run by TCRdb on the PCR reads, yielding one entry per CDR3 protein. The sample records more than 450,000 distinct CDR3 sequences, about 20% being singletons. Germline assignment: CDR1 WSHSY and CDR2 SAAADI. The CDR3 contains 18 residues. V dropped 3 bases and J dropped 2; count of bases not matched to a gene: 13. The origin of this receptor is a human donor in good health. Some libraries in this study had Jurkat cell RNA spiked in. Sequenced: naive CD8+ T cells from blood, with Jurkat cell RNA spiked in. Subset described: FACS-sorted CD8+CD4-CCR7+CD45RA+ naive T cells. The gene calls are TRBV10-2 and TRBJ2-4; 7 nucleotides align to TRBD1. The CDR3 nucleotides are TGCGCCAGCAGTGATCAGACAGGGACGGGTAGGACCAAAAACATTCAGTACTTC. Its translation is CASSDQTGTGRTKNIQYF.